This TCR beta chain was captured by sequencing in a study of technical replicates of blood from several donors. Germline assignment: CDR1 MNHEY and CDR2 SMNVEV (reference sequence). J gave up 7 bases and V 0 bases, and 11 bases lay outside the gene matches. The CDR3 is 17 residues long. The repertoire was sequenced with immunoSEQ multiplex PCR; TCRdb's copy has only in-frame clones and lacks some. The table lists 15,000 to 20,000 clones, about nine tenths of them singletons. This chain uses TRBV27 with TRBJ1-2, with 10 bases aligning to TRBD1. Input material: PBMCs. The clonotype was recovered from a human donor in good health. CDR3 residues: CASSLSSPGTGVGGYTF. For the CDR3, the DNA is TGTGCCAGCAGTTTATCTTCGCCCGGGACAGGGGTCGGTGGCTACACCTTC.